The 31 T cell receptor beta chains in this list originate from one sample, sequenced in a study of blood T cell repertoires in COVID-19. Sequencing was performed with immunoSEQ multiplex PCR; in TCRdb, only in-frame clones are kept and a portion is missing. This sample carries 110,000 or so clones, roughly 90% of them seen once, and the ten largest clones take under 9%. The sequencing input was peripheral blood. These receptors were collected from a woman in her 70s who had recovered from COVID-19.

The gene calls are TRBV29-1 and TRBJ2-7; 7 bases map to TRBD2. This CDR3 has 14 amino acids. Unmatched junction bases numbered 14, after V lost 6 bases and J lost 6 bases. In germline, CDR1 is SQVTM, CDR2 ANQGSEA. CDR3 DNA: TGCAGCGTGCGGGGGTTGGGATCTACTGGCGAGCAGTACTTC. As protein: CSVRGLGSTGEQYF.

CDR3 bases: TGTGCCAGCAGTTCTCTCCCCCCGTACCAAGAGACCCAGTACTTC. The encoded protein is CASSSLPPYQETQYF. The chain carries TRBV6-2 or TRBV6-3 and TRBJ2-5; D is unclear. Per the germline V gene, CDR1 is MNHEY and CDR2 is SVGEGT. CDR3 length: 15 amino acids. V dropped 4 bases and J dropped 0 bases, with 12 bases sitting between them.

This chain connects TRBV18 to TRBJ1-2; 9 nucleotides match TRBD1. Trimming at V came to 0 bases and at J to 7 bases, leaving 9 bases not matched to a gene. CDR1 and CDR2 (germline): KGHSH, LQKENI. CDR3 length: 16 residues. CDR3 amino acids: CASSPPDRGGGRGYTF. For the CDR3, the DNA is TGTGCCAGCTCACCACCGGACAGGGGAGGGGGCCGTGGCTACACCTTC.

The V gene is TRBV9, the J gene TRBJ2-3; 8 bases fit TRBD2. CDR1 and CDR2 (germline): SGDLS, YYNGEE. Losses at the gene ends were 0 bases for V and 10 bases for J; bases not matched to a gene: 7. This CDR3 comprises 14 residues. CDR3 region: CASSVGLAGRAQYF. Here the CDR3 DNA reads TGTGCCAGCAGCGTAGGGCTAGCGGGTAGGGCGCAGTATTTT. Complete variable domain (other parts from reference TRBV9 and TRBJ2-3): DSGVTQTPKHLITATGQRVTLRCSPRSGDLSVYWYQQSLDQGLQFLIQYYNGEERAKGNILERFSAQQFPDLHSELNLSSLELGDSALYFCASSVGLAGRAQYFGPGTRLTVL.

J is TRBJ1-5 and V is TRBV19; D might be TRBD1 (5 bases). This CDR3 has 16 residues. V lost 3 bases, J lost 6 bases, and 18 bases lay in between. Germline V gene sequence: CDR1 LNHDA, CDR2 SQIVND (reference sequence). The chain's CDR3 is CASSILATALSQPQHF. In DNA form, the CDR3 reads TGTGCCAGTAGTATCCTCGCGACAGCTCTCAGTCAGCCCCAGCATTTT.

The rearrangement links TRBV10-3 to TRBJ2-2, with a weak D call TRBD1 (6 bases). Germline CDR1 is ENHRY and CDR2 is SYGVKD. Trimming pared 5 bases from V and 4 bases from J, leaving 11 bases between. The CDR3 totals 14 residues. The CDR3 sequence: CAISQGSGTGELFF. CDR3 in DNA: TGTGCCATCAGTCAGGGGTCGGGCACCGGGGAGCTGTTTTTT.

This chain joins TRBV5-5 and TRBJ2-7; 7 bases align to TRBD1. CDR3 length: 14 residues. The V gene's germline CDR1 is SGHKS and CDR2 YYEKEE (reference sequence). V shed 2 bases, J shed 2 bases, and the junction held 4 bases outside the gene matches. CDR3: CASSLTRGTYEQYF. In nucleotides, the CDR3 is TGTGCCAGCAGCTTAACCAGGGGGACCTACGAGCAGTACTTC.

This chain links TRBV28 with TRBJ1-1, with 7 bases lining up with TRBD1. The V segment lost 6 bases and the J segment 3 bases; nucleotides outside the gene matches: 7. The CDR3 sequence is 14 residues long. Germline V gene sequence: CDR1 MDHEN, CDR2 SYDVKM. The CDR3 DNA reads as TGTGCCAGCAGGCCAGGGGGAAGGGACACTGAAGCTTTCTTT. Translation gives CASRPGGRDTEAFF. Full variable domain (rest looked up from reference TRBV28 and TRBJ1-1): DVKVTQSSRYLVKRTGEKVFLECVQDMDHENMFWYRQDPGLGLRLIYFSYDVKMKEKGDIPEGYSVSREKKERFSLILESASTNQTSMYLCASRPGGRDTEAFFGQGTRLTVV.

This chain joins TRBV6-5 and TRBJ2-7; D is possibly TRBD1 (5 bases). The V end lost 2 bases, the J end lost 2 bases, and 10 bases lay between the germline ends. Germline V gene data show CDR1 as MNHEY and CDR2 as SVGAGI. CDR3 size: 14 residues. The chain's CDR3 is CASSYQGAAYEQYF. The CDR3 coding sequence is TGTGCCAGCAGTTACCAAGGGGCCGCCTACGAGCAGTACTTC.

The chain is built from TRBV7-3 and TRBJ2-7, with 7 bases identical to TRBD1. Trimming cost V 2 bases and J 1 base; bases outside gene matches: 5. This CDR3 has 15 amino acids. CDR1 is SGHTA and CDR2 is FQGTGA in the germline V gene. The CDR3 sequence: CASSLEGTASYEQYF. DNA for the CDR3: TGTGCCAGCAGCTTAGAAGGGACAGCTTCCTACGAGCAGTACTTC. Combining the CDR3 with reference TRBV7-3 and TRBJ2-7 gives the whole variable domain GAGVSQTPSNKVTEKGKYVELRCDPISGHTALYWYRQSLGQGPEFLIYFQGTGAADDSGLPNDRFFAVRPEGSVSTLKIQRTERGDSAVYLCASSLEGTASYEQYFGPGTRLTVT.

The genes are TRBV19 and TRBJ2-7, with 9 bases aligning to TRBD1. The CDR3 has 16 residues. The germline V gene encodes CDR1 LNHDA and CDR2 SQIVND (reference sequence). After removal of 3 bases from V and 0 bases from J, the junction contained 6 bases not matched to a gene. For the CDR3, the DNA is TGTGCCAGTAGTATCAGGACAGGGGCCCTCTCCTACGAGCAGTACTTC. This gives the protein CASSIRTGALSYEQYF.

CDR3 sequence reads: CASSYGSLRAETQYF. CDR3 sequence (DNA): TGTGCCAGCAGTTACGGCTCCCTGAGGGCAGAGACCCAGTACTTC. The rearrangement links TRBV6-2 or TRBV6-3 to TRBJ2-5; a possible D gene is TRBD2 (5 bases). The germline V gene encodes CDR1 MNHEY and CDR2 SVGEGT. Trimming cost V 2 bases and J 4 bases, with 14 bases left between them. The CDR3 contains 15 residues.

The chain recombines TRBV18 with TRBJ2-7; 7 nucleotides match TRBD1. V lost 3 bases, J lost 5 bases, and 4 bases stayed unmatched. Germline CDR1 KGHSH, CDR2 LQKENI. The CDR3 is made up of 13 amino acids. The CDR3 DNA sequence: TGTGCCAGCTCACCCCGACAGGGAGACGAGCAGTACTTC. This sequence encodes CASSPRQGDEQYF.

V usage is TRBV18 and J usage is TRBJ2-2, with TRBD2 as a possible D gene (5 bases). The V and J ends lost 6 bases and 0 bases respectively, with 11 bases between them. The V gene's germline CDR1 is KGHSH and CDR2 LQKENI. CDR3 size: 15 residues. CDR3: CASSQAGANTGELFF. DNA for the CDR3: TGTGCCAGCTCGCAGGCGGGCGCGAACACCGGGGAGCTGTTTTTT.

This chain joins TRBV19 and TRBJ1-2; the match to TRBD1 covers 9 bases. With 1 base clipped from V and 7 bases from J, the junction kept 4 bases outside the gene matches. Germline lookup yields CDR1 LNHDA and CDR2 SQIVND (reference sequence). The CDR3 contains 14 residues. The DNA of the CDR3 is TGTGCCAGTAGTATAGGGGACAGGGATGGTGGCTACACCTTC. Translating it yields CASSIGDRDGGYTF. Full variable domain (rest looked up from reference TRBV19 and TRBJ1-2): DGGITQSPKYLFRKEGQNVTLSCEQNLNHDAMYWYRQDPGQGLRLIYYSQIVNDFQKGDIAEGYSVSREKKESFPLTVTSAQKNPTAFYLCASSIGDRDGGYTFGSGTRLTVV.

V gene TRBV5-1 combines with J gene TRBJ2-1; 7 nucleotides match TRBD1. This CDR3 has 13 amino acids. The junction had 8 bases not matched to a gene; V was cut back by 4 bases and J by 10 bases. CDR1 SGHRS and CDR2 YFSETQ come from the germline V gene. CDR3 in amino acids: CASSRGRQSEQFF. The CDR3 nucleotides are TGCGCCAGCAGCAGGGGGCGGCAATCCGAGCAGTTCTTC.

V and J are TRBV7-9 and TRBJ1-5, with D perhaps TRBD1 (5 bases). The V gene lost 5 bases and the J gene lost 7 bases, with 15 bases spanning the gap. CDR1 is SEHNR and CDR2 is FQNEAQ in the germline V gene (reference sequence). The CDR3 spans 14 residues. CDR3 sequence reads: CASSPGSGRQPQHF. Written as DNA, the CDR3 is TGTGCCAGCAGCCCGGGGTCAGGGAGGCAGCCCCAGCATTTT.

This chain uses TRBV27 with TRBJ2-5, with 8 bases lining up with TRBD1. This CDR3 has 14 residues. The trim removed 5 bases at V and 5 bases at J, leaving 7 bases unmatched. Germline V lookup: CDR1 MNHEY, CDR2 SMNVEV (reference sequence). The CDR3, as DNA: TGTGCCAGCAGTCCACTGGACAGGGCGGAGACCCAGTACTTC. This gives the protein CASSPLDRAETQYF.

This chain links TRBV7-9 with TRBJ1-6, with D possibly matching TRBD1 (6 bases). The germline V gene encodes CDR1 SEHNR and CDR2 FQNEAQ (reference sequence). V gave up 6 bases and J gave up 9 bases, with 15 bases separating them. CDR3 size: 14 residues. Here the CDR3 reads CASRPRGERSPLHF. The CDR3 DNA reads TGTGCCAGCAGACCCAGGGGCGAGCGTTCACCCCTCCACTTT.

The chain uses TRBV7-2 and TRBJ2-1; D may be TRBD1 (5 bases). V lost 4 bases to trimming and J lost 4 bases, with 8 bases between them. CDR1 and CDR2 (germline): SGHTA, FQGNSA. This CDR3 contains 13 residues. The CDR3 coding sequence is TGTGCCAGCAGCTCGGACATATACAATGAGCAGTTCTTC. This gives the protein CASSSDIYNEQFF.

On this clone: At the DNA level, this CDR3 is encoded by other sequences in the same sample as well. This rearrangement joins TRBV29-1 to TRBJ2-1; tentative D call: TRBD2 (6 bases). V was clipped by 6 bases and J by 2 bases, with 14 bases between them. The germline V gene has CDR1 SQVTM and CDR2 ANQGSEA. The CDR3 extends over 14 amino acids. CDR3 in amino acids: CSVEGREAYNEQFF. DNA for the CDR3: TGCAGCGTGGAGGGCAGGGAAGCCTACAATGAGCAGTTCTTC.

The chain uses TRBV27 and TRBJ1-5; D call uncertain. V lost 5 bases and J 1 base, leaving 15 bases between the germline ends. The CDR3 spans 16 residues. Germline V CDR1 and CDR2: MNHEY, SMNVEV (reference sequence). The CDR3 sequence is CASSRGWTFSNQPQHF. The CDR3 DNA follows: TGTGCCAGCAGTCGAGGCTGGACTTTCAGCAATCAGCCCCAGCATTTT.

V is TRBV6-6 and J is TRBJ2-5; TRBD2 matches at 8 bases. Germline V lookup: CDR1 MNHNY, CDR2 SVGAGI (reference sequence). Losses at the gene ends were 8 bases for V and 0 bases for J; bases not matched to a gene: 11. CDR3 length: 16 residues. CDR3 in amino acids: CASSLGTRDYQETQYF. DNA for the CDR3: TGTGCCAGCTCTTTGGGGACTAGAGACTACCAAGAGACCCAGTACTTC.

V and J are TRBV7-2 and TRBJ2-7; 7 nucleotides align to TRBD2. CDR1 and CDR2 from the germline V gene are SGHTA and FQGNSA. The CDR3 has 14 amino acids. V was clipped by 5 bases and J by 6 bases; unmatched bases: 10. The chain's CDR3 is CASSQGLTSAEQYF. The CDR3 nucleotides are TGTGCCAGCAGCCAAGGCCTTACTAGCGCCGAGCAGTACTTC.

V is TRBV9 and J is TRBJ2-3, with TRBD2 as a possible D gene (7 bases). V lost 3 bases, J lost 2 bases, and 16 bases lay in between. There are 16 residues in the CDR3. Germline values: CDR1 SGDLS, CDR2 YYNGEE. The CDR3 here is CASSEGGSRATDTQYF. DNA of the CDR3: TGTGCCAGCAGCGAGGGGGGGAGTCGGGCCACAGATACGCAGTATTTT.

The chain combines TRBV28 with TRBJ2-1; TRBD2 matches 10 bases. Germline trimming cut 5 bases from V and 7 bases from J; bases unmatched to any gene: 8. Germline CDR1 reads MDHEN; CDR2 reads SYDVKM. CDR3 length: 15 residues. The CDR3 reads CASSPPAGGLNEQFF. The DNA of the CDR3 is TGTGCCAGCAGTCCCCCAGCGGGGGGGCTGAATGAGCAGTTCTTC.

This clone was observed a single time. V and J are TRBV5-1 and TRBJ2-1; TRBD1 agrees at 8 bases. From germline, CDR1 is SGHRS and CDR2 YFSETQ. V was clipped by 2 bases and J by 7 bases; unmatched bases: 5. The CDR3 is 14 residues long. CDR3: CASSFGTGGNEQFF. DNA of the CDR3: TGCGCCAGCAGCTTCGGGACAGGAGGGAATGAGCAGTTCTTC.

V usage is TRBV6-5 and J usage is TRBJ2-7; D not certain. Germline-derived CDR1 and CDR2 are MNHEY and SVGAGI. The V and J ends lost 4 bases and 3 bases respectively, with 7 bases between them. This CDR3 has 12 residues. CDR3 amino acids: CASSSRFYEQYF. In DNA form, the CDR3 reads TGTGCCAGCAGTTCCCGGTTCTACGAGCAGTACTTC.

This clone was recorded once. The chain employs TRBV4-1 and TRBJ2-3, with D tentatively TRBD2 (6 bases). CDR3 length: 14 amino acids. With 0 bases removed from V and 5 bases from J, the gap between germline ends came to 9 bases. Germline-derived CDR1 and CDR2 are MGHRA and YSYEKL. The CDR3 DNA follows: TGCGCCAGCAGCCAAGACCACGGGGGAGATACGCAGTATTTT. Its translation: CASSQDHGGDTQYF.

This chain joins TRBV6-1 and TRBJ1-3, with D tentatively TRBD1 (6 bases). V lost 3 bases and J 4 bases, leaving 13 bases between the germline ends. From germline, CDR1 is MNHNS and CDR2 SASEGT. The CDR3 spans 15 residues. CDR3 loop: CASSDRMTGGNTIYF. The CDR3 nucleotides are TGTGCCAGCAGTGACAGGATGACAGGCGGAAACACCATATATTTT.

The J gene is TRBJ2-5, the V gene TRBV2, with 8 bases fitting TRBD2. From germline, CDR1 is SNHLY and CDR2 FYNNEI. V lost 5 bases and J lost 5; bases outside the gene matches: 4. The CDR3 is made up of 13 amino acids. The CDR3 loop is CASSRGGRETQYF. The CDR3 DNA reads TGTGCCAGCAGTCGGGGGGGGCGGGAGACCCAGTACTTC.